Listed below are T cell receptor beta chains from one sample, sequenced in a study of CD4 T cells in relation to SARS-CoV-2 and coronaviruses. The data were produced by immunoSEQ multiplex PCR, yet TCRdb's version contains in-frame clones alone and is incomplete. The table includes tens of thousands of clones, around 75% detected once. No antigens are known for them. Sequencing used CD4+ T cells from PBMCs, cultured in vitro. These receptors were taken from a human donor in good health. Each CDR3 is given with its conserved first and last residue. Each record gives: J gene, D gene, V gene, clone size, CDR3 protein, CDR3 DNA. D genes are given only for firm matches. Not every row has a clone size; where given, it reads once, few, many or a size class.

>TRBJ2-1|NA|TRBV6-5|NA
CASSQNQGSYNEQFF
TGTGCCAGCAGTCAAAACCAAGGCTCCTACAATGAGCAGTTCTTC
>TRBJ2-3|TRBD2|TRBV4-3|NA
CASSQDLGLAGADTQYF
TGCGCCAGCAGCCAAGATCTGGGCCTAGCGGGAGCAGATACGCAGTATTTT
>TRBJ2-7|TRBD2|TRBV20-1|few
CSASSSGGAYEQYF
TGCAGTGCTAGTTCTAGCGGGGGGGCCTACGAGCAGTACTTC
>TRBJ2-3|NA|TRBV19|once
CASSTSVDTSSTDTQYF
TGTGCCAGTAGTACGTCCGTGGACACTTCCTCCACAGATACGCAGTATTTT
>TRBJ2-3|TRBD2|TRBV7-2|NA
CASSGRIAGATDTQYF
TGTGCCAGCAGCGGTCGTATAGCGGGGGCCACAGATACGCAGTATTTT
>TRBJ1-1|NA|TRBV12-3/TRBV12-4|NA
CASSRGENTEAFF
TGTGCCAGCAGTAGGGGAGAGAACACTGAAGCTTTCTTT
>TRBJ1-2|TRBD1|TRBV10-2|NA
CASKINAGQGRGYTF
TGCGCCAGCAAGATCAACGCGGGACAGGGGAGAGGCTACACCTTC
>TRBJ1-5|NA|TRBV5-8|few
CASSAPGQPQHF
TGTGCCAGCAGCGCCCCTGGTCAGCCCCAGCATTTT
>TRBJ1-2|TRBD1|TRBV7-9|NA
CASSEGQALSEGYTF
TGTGCCAGCAGCGAGGGACAGGCTCTCTCGGAGGGCTACACCTTC
>TRBJ2-5|TRBD1|TRBV3-1/TRBV3-2|NA
CASKLQDRGGWETQYF
TGTGCCAGCAAACTCCAGGACAGGGGAGGATGGGAGACCCAGTACTTC
>TRBJ2-5|TRBD1|TRBV3-1/TRBV3-2|NA
CASSQGQKETQYF
TGTGCCAGCAGCCAGGGACAGAAAGAGACCCAGTACTTC
>TRBJ1-2|TRBD1|TRBV5-1|NA
CASSLETGGFGYTF
TGCGCCAGCAGCTTGGAAACAGGGGGTTTTGGCTACACCTTC
>TRBJ1-2|NA|TRBV19|NA
CASSSGWPYYGYTF
TGTGCCAGTAGTAGCGGTTGGCCCTACTATGGCTACACCTTC
>TRBJ2-5|NA|TRBV6-5|NA
CASSYTFSGTQYF
TGTGCCAGCAGTTACACGTTTTCAGGGACCCAGTACTTC
>TRBJ2-5|NA|TRBV19|NA
CASSKDYQETQYF
TGTGCCAGTAGTAAGGACTACCAAGAGACCCAGTACTTC
>TRBJ2-5|NA|TRBV2|once
CASSEGAESETQYF
TGTGCCAGCAGTGAGGGCGCAGAATCGGAGACCCAGTACTTC
>TRBJ1-4|NA|TRBV7-9|NA
CASSRRAFRSGEKLFF
TGTGCCAGCAGCCGGAGAGCTTTCCGGTCAGGGGAAAAACTGTTTTTT
>TRBJ1-1|NA|TRBV2|few
CASSPRGSNTEAFF
TGTGCCAGCAGCCCCCGGGGCAGTAACACTGAAGCTTTCTTT
>TRBJ2-3|NA|TRBV2|NA
CASSPIRTDTQYF
TGTGCCAGCAGTCCAATTCGCACAGATACGCAGTATTTT
>TRBJ2-7|NA|TRBV5-4|NA
CASSLRAGPSYEQYF
TGTGCCAGCAGCTTGCGGGCAGGGCCTTCCTACGAGCAGTACTTC
>TRBJ2-1|TRBD1|TRBV6-4|NA
CASSDRGDRYYNEQFF
TGTGCCAGCAGTGATCGAGGGGACAGGTACTACAATGAGCAGTTCTTC
>TRBJ2-6|NA|TRBV9|NA
CASSVRSQGANVLTF
TGTGCCAGCAGCGTAAGAAGCCAGGGGGCCAACGTCCTGACTTTC
>TRBJ2-1|TRBD1|TRBV20-1|NA
CSASEPGQDSRGQFF
TGCAGTGCTAGTGAACCGGGACAGGACTCCCGGGGGCAGTTCTTC
>TRBJ1-2|NA|TRBV19|NA
CASSIKHGYTF
TGTGCCAGTAGCATTAAGCATGGCTACACCTTC
>TRBJ1-2|TRBD1|TRBV12-5|NA
CASGLEQGATYGYTF
TGTGCTAGTGGTTTGGAACAGGGGGCTACTTATGGCTACACCTTC
>TRBJ1-1|NA|TRBV4-3|once
CASSPSGRGGDTEAFF
TGCGCCAGCAGCCCATCCGGACGGGGCGGGGACACTGAAGCTTTCTTT
>TRBJ1-3|NA|TRBV4-3|NA
CASSQESPAFSSGNTIYF
TGCGCCAGCAGCCAAGAATCCCCGGCCTTTAGCTCTGGAAACACCATATATTTT
>TRBJ1-2|NA|TRBV11-2|NA
CASSPIYSAYGYTF
TGTGCCAGCAGCCCGATATACTCAGCCTATGGCTACACCTTC
>TRBJ1-1|NA|TRBV4-1|NA
CASSQEERTLNTEAFF
TGCGCCAGCAGCCAAGAAGAACGGACGTTGAACACTGAAGCTTTCTTT
>TRBJ2-3|TRBD1|TRBV28|NA
CASSPMGTGVYTQYF
TGTGCCAGCAGCCCGATGGGGACAGGGGTATATACGCAGTATTTT
>TRBJ2-3|TRBD1|TRBV7-9|NA
CASSLLTGDTQYF
TGTGCCAGCAGCCTCCTGACAGGGGATACGCAGTATTTT
>TRBJ2-3|TRBD2|TRBV10-3|NA
CAISESTSGGLSTDTQYF
TGTGCCATCAGTGAGTCGACTAGCGGGGGTTTAAGCACAGATACGCAGTATTTT
>TRBJ2-7|NA|TRBV3-1/TRBV3-2|NA
CASSQDRVRAYEQYF
TGTGCCAGCAGCCAAGACAGGGTTCGGGCCTACGAGCAGTACTTC
>TRBJ2-1|NA|TRBV10-3|NA
CAIGGDADSNEQFF
TGTGCCATAGGGGGTGACGCCGACTCCAATGAGCAGTTCTTC
>TRBJ1-1|NA|TRBV18|few
CASSPSVGGPEAFF
TGTGCCAGCTCACCGTCGGTGGGGGGCCCTGAAGCTTTCTTT
>TRBJ2-7|TRBD1|TRBV5-4|few
CASSSGQGTYEQYF
TGTGCCAGCAGCTCGGGACAGGGAACCTACGAGCAGTACTTC
>TRBJ1-5|TRBD1|TRBV5-1|few
CASSPETGFYQPQHF
TGCGCCAGCAGCCCCGAGACAGGGTTTTATCAGCCCCAGCATTTT
>TRBJ1-3|NA|TRBV9|NA
CASSVEGAGNTIYF
TGTGCCAGCAGCGTAGAAGGGGCAGGAAACACCATATATTTT
>TRBJ2-2|TRBD2|TRBV10-3|once
CAIRKGLQNTGELFF
TGTGCCATCAGAAAGGGACTACAAAACACCGGGGAGCTGTTTTTT
>TRBJ1-2|NA|TRBV6-6|few
CASSWGGMNYGYTF
TGTGCCAGCAGTTGGGGGGGCATGAACTATGGCTACACCTTC
>TRBJ2-1|NA|TRBV21-1|few
CASSPPRVRRDEQFF
TGTGCCAGCAGCCCTCCCCGGGTCCGACGGGATGAGCAGTTCTTC
>TRBJ2-7|TRBD1|TRBV4-1|NA
CASRPDRSHEQYF
TGCGCCAGCAGGCCGGACAGGTCCCACGAGCAGTACTTC
>TRBJ2-1|NA|TRBV19|NA
CASSSWGDYNEQFF
TGTGCCAGTAGTAGTTGGGGGGATTACAATGAGCAGTTCTTC
>TRBJ2-1|NA|TRBV5-8|NA
CASSYSGNNEQFF
TGTGCCAGCAGCTATTCAGGAAACAATGAGCAGTTCTTC
>TRBJ1-3|NA|TRBV19|few
CATSGTAGNTIYF
TGTGCCACGTCTGGGACGGCTGGAAACACCATATATTTT
>TRBJ2-5|NA|TRBV6-2/TRBV6-3|NA
CANSYLLRETQYF
TGTGCCAACAGTTACCTGCTGCGAGAGACCCAGTACTTC
>TRBJ2-3|NA|TRBV5-1|NA
CASSLSGSTDTQYF
TGCGCCAGCAGCTTGAGCGGAAGCACAGATACGCAGTATTTT
>TRBJ2-3|NA|TRBV20-1|NA
CSASRSSTDTQYF
TGCAGTGCTAGTCGCAGTAGCACAGATACGCAGTATTTT
>TRBJ2-5|TRBD1|TRBV4-2|few
CASSQEQGRWETQYF
TGTGCCAGCAGCCAAGAACAGGGGCGCTGGGAGACCCAGTACTTC
>TRBJ1-2|NA|TRBV27|NA
CASSLWAGMSSYGYTF
TGTGCCAGCAGTTTATGGGCAGGGATGTCCTCCTATGGCTACACCTTC
>TRBJ1-6|NA|TRBV18|NA
CASSPEQGRNSPLHF
TGTGCCAGCTCACCGGAACAGGGTAGAAATTCACCCCTCCACTTT
>TRBJ1-5|NA|TRBV5-6|once
CASSQSFYSNQPQHF
TGTGCCAGCAGCCAGAGCTTCTATAGCAATCAGCCCCAGCATTTT
>TRBJ1-4|NA|TRBV5-4|few
CASSLEIGANEKLFF
TGTGCCAGCAGCCTGGAAATAGGGGCGAATGAAAAACTGTTTTTT
>TRBJ2-7|TRBD1|TRBV5-4|NA
CASSFQGARSEQYF
TGTGCCAGCAGCTTCCAGGGGGCGCGTAGCGAGCAGTACTTC